The 8 T cell receptor beta chains below were found in one sample sequenced in a study of graft-versus-host responses after intestinal transplantation. Processed graft tissue released its intraepithelial and lamina propria lymphocytes. Some clones are missing from TCRdb's copy, which holds only in-frame ones; the method was immunoSEQ multiplex PCR. The data show around 15,000 clones, over 50% seen once. Sequenced material: ileum tissue, taken 524 days after transplant. The receptors come from a human patient who received an intestinal transplant, so some T cells may come from the graft donor.

CDR3 DNA: TGTGCCAGTAGTATGTACAGGGGGCAAGAGACCCAGTACTTC. As protein: CASSMYRGQETQYF. The chain carries TRBV19 and TRBJ2-5; 8 bases align to TRBD1. V was clipped by 3 bases and J by 2 bases; unmatched bases: 2. This CDR3 has 14 residues. CDR1 is LNHDA, CDR2 SQIVND, per germline (reference sequence).

The chain carries TRBV7-9 and TRBJ1-1; D remains ambiguous. This CDR3 is 15 amino acids long. The germline V and J ends were trimmed by 2 bases and 5 bases, with 15 bases remaining between them. Per the germline V gene, CDR1 is SEHNR and CDR2 is FQNEAQ (reference sequence). The CDR3 loop is CASSLSEVGPTEAFF. The CDR3 DNA follows: TGTGCCAGCAGCTTATCAGAGGTGGGTCCTACTGAAGCTTTCTTT. Based on the CDR3 plus reference TRBV7-9 and TRBJ1-1, the full variable domain is DTGVSQNPRHKITKRGQNVTFRCDPISEHNRLYWYRQTLGQGPEFLTYFQNEAQLEKSRLLSDRFSAERPKGSFSTLEIQRTEQGDSAMYLCASSLSEVGPTEAFFGQGTRLTVV.

This clone was observed a handful of times. The chain has TRBV11-2 and TRBJ2-2; tentative D call: TRBD1 (6 bases). V gave up 5 bases and J gave up 5 bases, with 15 bases separating them. Germline V gives CDR1 SGHAT, CDR2 FQNNGV. The CDR3 has 15 amino acids. The CDR3 spells CASSAPGHPTGELFF. DNA of the CDR3: TGTGCCAGCAGCGCACCGGGACATCCTACCGGGGAGCTGTTTTTT.

The rearrangement uses TRBV6-5 and TRBJ2-7; D may be TRBD1 (7 bases). V was trimmed by 2 bases and J by 6 bases, leaving 11 bases between them. Looked up from germline, CDR1 is MNHEY and CDR2 is SVGAGI. CDR3 length: 13 residues. This CDR3 reads CASSYQGGSEQYF. Here the CDR3 DNA reads TGTGCCAGCAGTTACCAGGGGGGATCCGAGCAGTACTTC.

This clone was picked up one time. This CDR3 is CASSQEQGEAGTQYF. The CDR3 DNA follows: TGTGCCAGCAGCCAAGAACAGGGGGAAGCGGGAACCCAGTACTTC. V is TRBV4-2 and J is TRBJ2-5; maybe TRBD1 (8 bases). V lost 0 bases to trimming and J lost 8 bases, with 16 bases between them. CDR1 and CDR2 (germline): LGHNA, YNFKEQ. This CDR3 spans 15 amino acids.

Here the CDR3 reads CSVGGGDNIQYF. The CDR3 DNA sequence: TGCAGCGTTGGGGGAGGGGATAACATTCAGTACTTC. The rearrangement uses TRBV29-1 and TRBJ2-4, with TRBD2 matching 7 bases. Germline CDR1 and CDR2: SQVTM and ANQGSEA. After removal of 4 bases from V and 7 bases from J, the junction contained 4 bases not matched to a gene. The CDR3 sequence is 12 residues long.

The rearrangement joins TRBV5-4 to TRBJ2-6; D unresolved. The CDR3 sequence is 15 residues long. V was cut by 0 bases and J by 2 bases, with 6 bases left in between. The V gene's germline CDR1 is SGHNT and CDR2 YYREEE (reference sequence). CDR3 loop: CASSLAGPGANVLTF. CDR3 nucleotides: TGTGCCAGCAGCTTGGCAGGTCCTGGGGCCAACGTCCTGACTTTC.

The chain links TRBV19 to TRBJ2-6; tentatively, D is TRBD1 (6 bases). The CDR3 consists of 19 residues. Trimming pared 0 bases from V and 1 base from J, leaving 16 bases between. Germline V gene data show CDR1 as LNHDA and CDR2 as SQIVND (reference sequence). CDR3 sequence reads: CASSIDPTGLVSGANVLTF. In DNA, the CDR3 is TGTGCCAGTAGTATAGATCCGACAGGATTAGTATCTGGGGCCAACGTCCTGACTTTC.